The sequence of this TCR beta chain was determined in a study of blood T cell repertoires in COVID-19. Assay used: immunoSEQ multiplex PCR; TCRdb lists only in-frame clones, some missing. This repertoire shows about 270,000 clones, about nine tenths found once; its top ten account for less than 3%. This TCR was recovered from a woman in her forties or fifties who had recovered from COVID-19. Sequenced: PBMCs or T cells enriched from blood (not recorded which).

DNA for the CDR3: TGTGCCAGCAGCTCTGACAGGGTGATGGGCTACACCTTC. It is translated as CASSSDRVMGYTF. The gene calls are TRBV7-2 and TRBJ1-2; 7 nucleotides align to TRBD1. Germline CDR1 and CDR2: SGHTA and FQGNSA. Trimming removed 4 bases from V and 8 bases from J; junction bases left unmatched: 7. This CDR3 region has 13 residues.